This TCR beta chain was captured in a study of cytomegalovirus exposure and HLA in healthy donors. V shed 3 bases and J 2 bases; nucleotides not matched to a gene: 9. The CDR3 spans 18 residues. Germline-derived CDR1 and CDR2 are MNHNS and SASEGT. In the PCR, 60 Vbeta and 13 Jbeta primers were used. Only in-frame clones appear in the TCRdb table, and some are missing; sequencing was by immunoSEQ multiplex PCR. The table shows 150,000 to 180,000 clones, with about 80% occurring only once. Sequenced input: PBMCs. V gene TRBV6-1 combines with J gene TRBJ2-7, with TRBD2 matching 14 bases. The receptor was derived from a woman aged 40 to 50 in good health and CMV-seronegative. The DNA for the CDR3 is TGTGCCAGCAGTGACTGGACTAGCGGGGGGACGCCGGCCTACGAGCAGTACTTC. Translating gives CASSDWTSGGTPAYEQYF.